This T cell receptor (beta chain) was recovered during a study of T cell repertoires in cytomegalovirus infection. On the study more broadly: Public signatures in TCR beta pointed to CMV infection and matching HLA type.

The sample holds one count of this clonotype. Its antigen is not identified. MiXCR, run by TCRdb on the reads, gives a single entry per CDR3 protein. This sample carries about 920,000 distinct CDR3 sequences, around 32% of them seen once, and the ten largest clones take over 12%. The CDR3 is 18 amino acids. V lost 5 bases to trimming and J lost 0 bases; unmatched junction nucleotides: 8. Germline assignment: CDR1 MNHEY and CDR2 SVGAGI. V is TRBV6-5 and J is TRBJ1-3; 12 bases match TRBD1. The starting material was cultured CD8+ T cells from PBMCs, obtained from culture after CMV antigen stimulation. The TCR was taken from a human donor in good health (CMV status not recorded). Some clones in this sample may be carry-over from other donors' samples. The CDR3 sequence is CASSPGTGGPTSGNTIYF. The CDR3 coding sequence is TGTGCCAGCAGTCCGGGGACAGGGGGCCCAACCTCTGGAAACACCATATATTTT.